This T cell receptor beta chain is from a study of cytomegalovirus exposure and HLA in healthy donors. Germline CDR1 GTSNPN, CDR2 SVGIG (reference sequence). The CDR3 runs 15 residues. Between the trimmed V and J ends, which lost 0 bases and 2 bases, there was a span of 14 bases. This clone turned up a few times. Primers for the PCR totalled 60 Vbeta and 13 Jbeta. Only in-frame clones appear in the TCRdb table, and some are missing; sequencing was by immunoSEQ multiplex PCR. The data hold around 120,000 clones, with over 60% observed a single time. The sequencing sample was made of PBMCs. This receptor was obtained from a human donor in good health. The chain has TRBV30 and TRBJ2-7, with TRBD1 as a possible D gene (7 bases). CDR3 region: CAWSVSAGGTYEQYF. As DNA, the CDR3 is TGTGCCTGGAGTGTCTCGGCAGGGGGGACCTACGAGCAGTACTTC.